This is a list of T cell receptor beta chains from one sample in a study of OX40 agonist ivuxolimab in advanced cancers. Profiling relied on immunoSEQ multiplex PCR, and the TCRdb table lists in-frame clones only, not all of them. The table records 70,000 or so clones, roughly 90% of them present only once. The sequencing here drew on CD4+ or CD8+ T cells sorted from blood, taken in a trial of the OX40 agonist ivuxolimab. The receptor set was obtained from an adult with an advanced solid tumor such as melanoma, head and neck, liver or kidney cancer. The CDR3 runs from the conserved cysteine through the conserved F or W. Each record gives: clone size, V gene, J gene, D gene, CDR3 protein, CDR3 DNA. The D gene is left open where the match is weak. Size is omitted from some rows. Given values are once, few, many or a class for expanded clones.

>-|TRBV7-8|TRBJ1-5|-
CASSLEGEGIYSNQPQHF
TGTGCCAGCAGCTTAGAGGGGGAGGGGATTTATAGCAATCAGCCCCAGCATTTT
>-|TRBV13|TRBJ2-5|-
CASSLPSEETQYF
TGTGCCAGCAGCTTACCGAGCGAAGAGACCCAGTACTTC
>-|TRBV5-1|TRBJ1-5|-
CASRLGLGDQPQHF
TGCGCCAGCAGGTTGGGTCTGGGCGATCAGCCCCAGCATTTT
>-|TRBV29-1|TRBJ2-7|-
CSVKGLSSYEQYF
TGCAGCGTCAAGGGTCTATCTTCCTACGAGCAGTACTTC
>-|TRBV5-6|TRBJ1-1|TRBD1
CASSIGQVNTEAFF
TGTGCCAGCAGCATCGGACAGGTGAACACTGAAGCTTTCTTT
>-|TRBV4-1|TRBJ2-5|TRBD2
CASSQGTGLAGLTQYF
TGCGCCAGCAGCCAAGGGACTGGACTAGCGGGGTTGACCCAGTACTTC
>-|TRBV5-4|TRBJ1-1|TRBD1
CASRHFPGGNEAFF
TGTGCCAGCAGACATTTCCCAGGGGGGAATGAAGCTTTCTTT
>-|TRBV4-2|TRBJ2-1|TRBD1
CASSFRDSGGNEQFF
TGTGCCAGCAGCTTCCGGGACAGTGGTGGGAATGAGCAGTTCTTC
>once|TRBV6-5|TRBJ1-5|-
CASSPAYSDNQPQHF
TGTGCCAGCAGCCCGGCCTACTCTGACAATCAGCCCCAGCATTTT
>-|TRBV12-5|TRBJ1-3|-
CASGLLPGTGVLSSGNTIYF
TGTGCTAGTGGTTTGCTTCCGGGAACAGGTGTCCTATCCTCTGGAAACACCATATATTTT
>once|TRBV7-9|TRBJ1-1|-
CASSLFTTEAFF
TGTGCCAGCAGCTTATTTACCACTGAAGCTTTCTTT
>-|TRBV5-6|TRBJ2-2|TRBD1
CASSLAVTGLNTGELFF
TGTGCCAGCAGCCTCGCGGTGACAGGGTTGAACACCGGGGAGCTGTTTTTT
>-|TRBV7-9|TRBJ2-7|-
CASSFRSRSYEQYF
TGTGCCAGCAGCTTCCGTAGCCGGTCTTACGAGCAGTACTTC
>once|TRBV9|TRBJ2-1|-
CASSVTGSWNEQFF
TGTGCCAGCAGCGTGACAGGATCATGGAATGAGCAGTTCTTC
>-|TRBV9|TRBJ2-7|TRBD2
CASSPSGGSSYEQYF
TGTGCCAGCAGCCCCTCGGGGGGGTCGTCCTACGAGCAGTACTTC
>-|TRBV11-2|TRBJ2-2|-
CASTILNGGPSGELFF
TGTGCCAGCACAATCTTAAACGGGGGGCCCTCCGGGGAGCTGTTTTTT
>-|TRBV12-5|TRBJ1-1|TRBD1
CASGFGTAAAFF
TGTGCTAGTGGTTTTGGGACAGCTGCAGCTTTCTTT
>-|TRBV9|TRBJ2-7|-
CASSHYGPEQYF
TGTGCCAGCAGCCATTATGGGCCCGAGCAGTACTTC
>-|TRBV12-5|TRBJ1-1|-
CASGLGPGTEAFF
TGTGCTAGTGGTTTGGGACCTGGCACTGAAGCTTTCTTT
>once|TRBV7-3|TRBJ2-1|-
CASSTTGSAADEQFF
TGTGCCAGCAGTACTACGGGATCCGCGGCCGATGAGCAGTTCTTC
>-|TRBV4-3|TRBJ2-7|TRBD1
CASSQGGPGGGEQYF
TGCGCCAGCAGCCAAGGCGGGCCAGGGGGCGGCGAGCAGTACTTC
>-|TRBV15|TRBJ2-5|-
CATSRTQVDGETQYF
TGTGCCACCAGCAGAACCCAAGTTGATGGGGAGACCCAGTACTTC
>-|TRBV5-4|TRBJ1-1|-
CASSLYAGLNTEAFF
TGTGCCAGCAGCTTGTACGCGGGGTTGAACACTGAAGCTTTCTTT
>-|TRBV6-5|TRBJ1-4|-
CATRSEKLFF
TGTGCCACCAGATCTGAAAAACTGTTTTTT
>-|TRBV5-4|TRBJ2-1|-
CASSWGAPTYNEQFF
TGTGCCAGCTCTTGGGGGGCCCCAACGTACAATGAGCAGTTCTTC
>-|TRBV13|TRBJ2-7|-
CASSSTTEVSYEQYF
TGTGCCAGCAGCTCAACGACGGAGGTCTCCTACGAGCAGTACTTC
>-|TRBV7-9|TRBJ2-5|-
CASSPRQQETQYF
TGTGCCAGCAGCCCCCGACAGCAAGAGACCCAGTACTTC
>-|TRBV9|TRBJ2-1|-
CASSPPAAGPSYHEQFF
TGTGCCAGCAGCCCCCCGGCAGCGGGCCCCTCTTATCATGAGCAGTTCTTC
>-|TRBV15|TRBJ1-5|TRBD1
CATSRDYGQATNQPQHF
TGTGCCACCAGCAGAGATTATGGACAGGCGACCAATCAGCCCCAGCATTTT
>-|TRBV27|TRBJ1-2|-
CASSLGRGDGYGYTF
TGTGCCAGCAGTTTAGGCAGGGGAGATGGCTATGGCTACACCTTC
>-|TRBV19|TRBJ1-2|TRBD1
CASSRKLEQGANGYTF
TGTGCCAGTAGTAGAAAGTTGGAACAGGGGGCGAACGGCTACACCTTC
>-|TRBV6-1|TRBJ1-1|-
CASSEERQGFTEAFF
TGTGCCAGCAGTGAAGAAAGGCAGGGCTTTACTGAAGCTTTCTTT
>-|TRBV19|TRBJ1-6|-
CASSLLGSPLHF
TGTGCCAGTAGCCTCTTGGGGTCACCCCTCCACTTT
>-|TRBV2|TRBJ1-3|-
CALSGTLPGNTIYF
TGTGCCCTCTCCGGGACCCTCCCTGGAAACACCATATATTTT
>-|TRBV27|TRBJ2-7|-
CASSFTGHDEQYF
TGTGCCAGCAGTTTCACAGGTCATGACGAGCAGTACTTC
>-|TRBV11-2|TRBJ1-1|-
CASSSPGGGTEAFF
TGTGCCAGCAGCTCCCCTGGGGGGGGCACTGAAGCTTTCTTT
>-|TRBV7-8|TRBJ1-1|-
CASSFTGIEAFF
TGTGCCAGCAGCTTTACAGGGATTGAAGCTTTCTTT
>-|TRBV7-9|TRBJ2-2|-
CASSFLGTLNTGELFF
TGTGCCAGCAGCTTCTTGGGGACGCTGAACACCGGGGAGCTGTTTTTT
>-|TRBV27|TRBJ1-2|-
CASSPTDREIYGYTF
TGTGCCAGCAGTCCCACGGACAGAGAAATCTATGGCTACACCTTC
>few|TRBV9|TRBJ1-1|-
CASSVGQTSNTEAFF
TGTGCCAGCAGCGTAGGACAGACCTCGAACACTGAAGCTTTCTTT
>-|TRBV12-5|TRBJ2-3|TRBD1
CASGLVFDRDRDTQYF
TGTGCTAGTGGTTTGGTATTCGACAGGGATAGGGATACGCAGTATTTT
>-|TRBV19|TRBJ2-3|-
CASSMRLVADTQYF
TGTGCCAGTAGTATGCGACTAGTGGCAGATACGCAGTATTTT
>-|TRBV28|TRBJ1-1|-
CASSLLPGINTEAFF
TGTGCCAGCAGTTTACTCCCGGGGATCAACACTGAAGCTTTCTTT
>-|TRBV10-3|TRBJ1-5|-
CAISPPGGSNQPQHF
TGTGCCATCAGTCCGCCGGGGGGGAGCAATCAGCCCCAGCATTTT
>-|TRBV5-1|TRBJ1-2|-
CASSLGQNYEYGYTF
TGCGCCAGCAGCTTGGGGCAGAACTACGAGTATGGCTACACCTTC
>-|TRBV15|TRBJ2-5|TRBD2
CATSRVAGGLQETQYF
TGTGCCACCAGCAGAGTAGCGGGGGGACTCCAAGAGACCCAGTACTTC
>once|TRBV6-5|TRBJ1-1|TRBD1
CASSYSEITGDGEAFF
TGTGCCAGCAGTTACTCCGAGATTACAGGGGATGGGGAAGCTTTCTTT
>-|TRBV9|TRBJ2-7|-
CASSVGAAYEQYF
TGTGCCAGCAGCGTAGGGGCCGCCTACGAGCAGTACTTC
>-|TRBV27|TRBJ2-3|-
CASSSRTDTQYF
TGTGCCAGCAGTTCCCGTACAGATACGCAGTATTTT
>-|TRBV27|TRBJ1-1|-
CASSLATNMNTEAFF
TGTGCCAGCAGTTTGGCGACAAACATGAACACTGAAGCTTTCTTT
>-|TRBV5-6|TRBJ1-2|TRBD1
CASSFRQGDYGYTF
TGTGCCAGCAGCTTCAGACAGGGAGACTATGGCTACACCTTC
>-|TRBV14|TRBJ2-7|-
CASSPGGYEQYF
TGTGCCAGCAGCCCCGGTGGCTACGAGCAGTACTTC
>-|TRBV2|TRBJ1-3|-
CASRDTAGNTIYF
TGTGCCAGCAGGGATACAGCTGGAAACACCATATATTTT
>-|TRBV11-3|TRBJ1-1|-
CASSLTGGTEAFF
TGTGCCAGCAGCTTAACTGGGGGTACTGAAGCTTTCTTT
>once|TRBV30|TRBJ2-3|TRBD1
CAWSALVPDRGEPLPDFSTDTQYF
TGTGCCTGGAGTGCGTTAGTACCCGACAGGGGGGAACCCCTACCGGATTTTAGCACAGATACGCAGTATTTT